Below, 28 T cell receptor beta chains from the same sample are listed, as sequenced in a study of T cell responses to AZD1222 COVID-19 vaccine. The method was immunoSEQ multiplex PCR; TCRdb's version includes in-frame clones alone and lacks a portion of them. The table has roughly 80,000 clones, 75% to 95% seen once. This specimen was peripheral blood, taken on day 0 of MenACWY control vaccination. These receptors came from an adult in good health.

The chain uses TRBV10-1 and TRBJ2-1, with 12 bases aligning to TRBD2. The V segment lost 10 bases and the J segment 5 bases; nucleotides outside the gene matches: 6. Germline V CDR1 and CDR2: WNHNN, SYGVQD (reference sequence). This CDR3 is 14 amino acids long. CDR3: CATKRLAGDNEQFF. CDR3 sequence (DNA): TGCGCCACCAAGAGACTAGCGGGAGACAATGAGCAGTTCTTC.

This chain joins TRBV5-6 and TRBJ2-7; TRBD2 is a possible D gene (6 bases). The V end was cut by 0 bases, the J end by 3 bases, with 10 bases between. The CDR3 spans 14 residues. Germline CDR1 SGHDT, CDR2 YYEEEE. This CDR3 reads CASSLGGSGYEQYF. DNA of the CDR3: TGTGCCAGCAGCTTGGGCGGTAGCGGCTACGAGCAGTACTTC.

This chain connects TRBV19 to TRBJ1-4, with 8 bases matching TRBD1. The CDR3 covers 15 residues. The J segment lost 0 bases and the V segment lost 8 bases, leaving 5 bases of the junction unmatched. The V gene's germline CDR1 is LNHDA and CDR2 SQIVND (reference sequence). CDR3 in amino acids: CASSGQAATNEKLFF. The CDR3 nucleotides are TGTGCCAGTTCGGGACAGGCTGCAACTAATGAAAAACTGTTTTTT.

This clone has a single count. V gene TRBV6-5 combines with J gene TRBJ1-2; the D is unclear. V was trimmed by 4 bases and J by 2 bases, leaving 8 bases between them. This CDR3 spans 13 amino acids. In germline, CDR1 is MNHEY, CDR2 SVGAGI. Written as DNA, the CDR3 is TGTGCCAGCAGTTGGTTGGGAAACTATGGCTACACCTTC. Its translation is CASSWLGNYGYTF.

This clone has more than one count but fewer than ten. This rearrangement joins TRBV5-5 to TRBJ1-1, with D possibly being TRBD1 (5 bases). Germline assignment: CDR1 SGHKS and CDR2 YYEKEE (reference sequence). The V end lost 0 bases, the J end lost 6 bases, and 12 bases lay between the germline ends. This CDR3 spans 14 amino acids. This CDR3 reads CASSLGDSTPEAFF. DNA of the CDR3: TGTGCCAGCAGCTTGGGAGACAGTACCCCTGAAGCTTTCTTT.

In this sample, this clone turned up once. Written as DNA, the CDR3 is TGTGCCAGCAGCCGGCAGGACAGTAACACTGAAGCTTTCTTT. Translation: CASSRQDSNTEAFF. The chain employs TRBV7-8 and TRBJ1-1, with TRBD1 as a possible D gene (6 bases). The V gene's germline CDR1 is SGHVS and CDR2 FQNEAQ. Trimming pared 5 bases from V and 2 bases from J, leaving 12 bases between. The CDR3 loop spans 14 amino acids.

This chain uses TRBV13 with TRBJ2-2; tentatively, D is TRBD2 (6 bases). The V end lost 5 bases, the J end lost 5 bases, and 18 bases lay between the germline ends. This CDR3 spans 16 amino acids. CDR1 is PRHDT, CDR2 FYEKMQ, per germline (reference sequence). The CDR3 coding sequence is TGTGCCAGCAGCCCCCTGGGGGGAGGAAGGACCGGGGAGCTGTTTTTT. Translation: CASSPLGGGRTGELFF. The full variable domain, in which reference TRBV13 and TRBJ2-2 provide the parts outside the CDR3, is AAGVIQSPRHLIKEKRETATLKCYPIPRHDTVYWYQQGPGQDPQFLISFYEKMQSDKGSIPDRFSAQQFSDYHSELNMSSLELGDSALYFCASSPLGGGRTGELFFGEGSRLTVL.

This clone was counted between two and nine times. The rearrangement uses TRBV6-5 and TRBJ2-7, with D perhaps matching TRBD1 or TRBD2 (5 bases each). The length of the CDR3 is 15 residues. V lost 0 bases and J 4 bases, leaving 13 bases between the germline ends. The germline gives CDR1 MNHEY, CDR2 SVGAGI. The CDR3 DNA follows: TGTGCCAGCAGTTACTCGAGGGAAGGGGCTTACGAGCAGTACTTC. Translated: CASSYSREGAYEQYF.

The J gene is TRBJ1-5, the V gene TRBV30; D is perhaps TRBD1 (5 bases). With 5 bases removed from V and 4 bases from J, the gap between germline ends came to 12 bases. Germline loops: CDR1 GTSNPN, CDR2 SVGIG (reference sequence). The CDR3 length is 13 residues. As DNA, the CDR3 is TGTGCCTGGTCGCGGGGGGTAAATCAGCCCCAGCATTTT. It specifies CAWSRGVNQPQHF.

The chain has TRBV10-3 and TRBJ1-2, with no clear D. Germline V lookup: CDR1 ENHRY, CDR2 SYGVKD. This CDR3 is built from 13 residues. V gave up 3 bases and J gave up 6 bases, with 11 bases separating them. CDR3 sequence: CAISDEAVNGYTF. Written as DNA, the CDR3 is TGTGCCATCAGTGATGAGGCGGTGAATGGCTACACCTTC.

The V call is TRBV14, the J call TRBJ1-6, with D perhaps matching TRBD1 (6 bases). The CDR3 spans 14 residues. The ends were cut back, 5 bases at V and 6 bases at J, with 11 bases in the middle. Germline CDR1 reads SGHDN; CDR2 reads FVKESK. This CDR3 reads CASSRTEVNSPLHF. CDR3 DNA: TGTGCCAGCAGCAGGACAGAAGTTAATTCACCCCTCCACTTT.

Only a few counts were recorded for this clone. The chain has TRBV28 and TRBJ1-1; possibly TRBD1 for D (5 bases). Germline values: CDR1 MDHEN, CDR2 SYDVKM. The V end lost 6 bases, the J end lost 6 bases, and 11 bases lay between the germline ends. The CDR3 covers 12 residues. The CDR3 protein is CASSHLRAEAFF. The CDR3 bases are TGTGCCAGCAGCCATCTCAGGGCTGAAGCTTTCTTT.

This sequence joins TRBV5-1 and TRBJ2-7; 11 bases match TRBD2. The CDR3 loop spans 14 amino acids. Germline-derived CDR1 and CDR2 are SGHRS and YFSETQ. The trim removed 7 bases at V and 3 bases at J, leaving 6 bases unmatched. The CDR3 loop is CASRTSGSGYEQYF. The CDR3 coding sequence is TGCGCCAGCCGCACTAGCGGGAGTGGCTACGAGCAGTACTTC.

The rearrangement joins TRBV30 to TRBJ2-5, with a possible D match to TRBD1 (6 bases). Germline-derived CDR1 and CDR2 are GTSNPN and SVGIG (reference sequence). The CDR3 spans 13 residues. The V end lost 4 bases, the J end lost 5 bases, and 14 bases lay between the germline ends. DNA of the CDR3: TGTGCCTGGAATACAGGGTTGATTGAGACCCAGTACTTC. As protein: CAWNTGLIETQYF.

The CDR3 DNA follows: TGCGCCAGCAGCCAAGAAGGGACTAGCGGACGCAATGAGCAGTTCTTC. Its protein is CASSQEGTSGRNEQFF. The chain employs TRBV4-3 and TRBJ2-1; 11 bases map to TRBD2. This CDR3 comprises 16 residues. The V gene end was trimmed by 0 bases and the J gene end by 6 bases; junction bases not matched to a gene: 4. CDR1 is LGHNA, CDR2 YSLEER, per germline.

A few counts support this clone. V usage is TRBV5-5 and J usage is TRBJ1-5; D may be TRBD1 (5 bases). Trimming removed 10 bases at V and 3 bases at J, with 17 bases between. The CDR3 loop spans 14 amino acids. The germline V gene encodes CDR1 SGHKS and CDR2 YYEKEE (reference sequence). CDR3 bases: TGTGCCCGCTCGAATGCGGGGCACAATCAGCCCCAGCATTTT. This gives the protein CARSNAGHNQPQHF. The full variable domain, its missing parts supplied by reference TRBV5-5 and TRBJ1-5, is DAGVTQSPTHLIKTRGQQVTLRCSPISGHKSVSWYQQVLGQGPQFIFQYYEKEERGRGNFPDRFSARQFPNYSSELNVNALLLGDSALYLCARSNAGHNQPQHFGDGTRLSIL.

The rearrangement links TRBV29-1 to TRBJ2-2, with D perhaps matching TRBD1 or TRBD2 (6 bases each). Germline assignment: CDR1 SQVTM and CDR2 ANQGSEA. Trimming cost V 6 bases and J 3 bases, with 17 bases left between them. The CDR3 covers 15 residues. CDR3 region: CSVVVKGGDTGELFF. The DNA for the CDR3 is TGCAGCGTCGTTGTAAAGGGGGGCGACACCGGGGAGCTGTTTTTT.

The rearrangement links TRBV7-8 to TRBJ2-7; 7 bases align to TRBD2. Germline trimming cut 5 bases from V and 0 bases from J; bases unmatched to any gene: 7. The CDR3 runs 15 residues. Germline CDR1 and CDR2: SGHVS and FQNEAQ. The CDR3, as DNA: TGTGCCAGCAGCCTCCGGGGGGACGGCTCCTACGAGCAGTACTTC. The encoded protein is CASSLRGDGSYEQYF.

This chain uses TRBV2 with TRBJ1-6, with D possibly matching TRBD1 (6 bases). Germline CDR1 SNHLY, CDR2 FYNNEI. The CDR3 has 16 residues. Trimming left V 6 bases short and J 0 bases short, with 12 bases between. CDR3 protein: CASRPTGSSYNSPLHF. The CDR3 DNA sequence: TGTGCCAGCAGACCCACAGGGAGCTCCTATAATTCACCCCTCCACTTT. The full variable domain, with the rest looked up from reference TRBV2 and TRBJ1-6, is EPEVTQTPSHQVTQMGQEVILRCVPISNHLYFYWYRQILGQKVEFLVSFYNNEISEKSEIFDDQFSVERPDGSNFTLKIRSTKLEDSAMYFCASRPTGSSYNSPLHFGNGTRLTVT.

CDR3 protein: CASSSRDRGPNEQFF. The DNA of the CDR3 is TGCGCCAGCAGCTCCCGGGACAGGGGGCCCAATGAGCAGTTCTTC. This sequence joins TRBV5-1 and TRBJ2-1; 12 nucleotides align to TRBD1. V dropped 3 bases and J dropped 6; count of bases not matched to a gene: 4. From germline, CDR1 is SGHRS and CDR2 YFSETQ. This CDR3 has 15 residues.

V is TRBV5-1 and J is TRBJ2-7; D remains ambiguous. With 0 bases removed from V and 6 bases from J, the gap between germline ends came to 7 bases. The CDR3 sequence is 12 residues long. Per the germline V gene, CDR1 is SGHRS and CDR2 is YFSETQ. For the CDR3, the DNA is TGCGCCAGCAGCTTGGGTCGGACCGAGCAGTACTTC. Translation: CASSLGRTEQYF.

This clone was found once. V is TRBV7-8 and J is TRBJ2-1; the D is unclear. This CDR3 is 12 amino acids long. The germline V gene encodes CDR1 SGHVS and CDR2 FQNEAQ. V shed 5 bases and J shed 8 bases, with 10 bases lying between them. CDR3 residues: CASSVSWDEQFF. The CDR3 DNA is TGTGCCAGCAGCGTCAGCTGGGATGAGCAGTTCTTC.

The rearrangement uses TRBV12-3 or TRBV12-4 and TRBJ1-2; 7 bases are shared with TRBD1. V gave up 6 bases and J gave up 8 bases; unmatched junction bases: 9. This CDR3 has 13 amino acids. This CDR3 is CASSLQGIEGYTF. CDR3 sequence (DNA): TGTGCCAGCAGCCTACAGGGGATCGAAGGCTACACCTTC.

The V and J genes are TRBV5-4 and TRBJ2-2; D gene unclear. The V end was cut by 3 bases, the J end by 1 base, with 7 bases between. The CDR3 spans 14 residues. Germline loops: CDR1 SGHNT, CDR2 YYREEE (reference sequence). The DNA of the CDR3 is TGTGCCAGCAGCTCAGCAAGGAACACCGGGGAGCTGTTTTTT. It codes for CASSSARNTGELFF.

The genes are TRBV6-5 and TRBJ1-1; D gene uncertain. The CDR3 covers 14 residues. Trimming stripped 2 bases from V and 5 bases from J, with 12 bases between. Germline V gives CDR1 MNHEY, CDR2 SVGAGI. The CDR3 nucleotides read TGTGCCAGCAGTTACCTCTCCCTGGGGACTGAAGCTTTCTTT. This encodes CASSYLSLGTEAFF.

V is TRBV6-5 and J is TRBJ1-3, with a possible D match to TRBD1 (5 bases). Germline V CDR1 and CDR2: MNHEY, SVGAGI. The CDR3 covers 15 residues. Trimming took 3 bases from V and 1 from J, leaving 10 bases between them. Here the CDR3 DNA reads TGTGCCAGCAGTTATTCGACAGCTTCTGGAAACACCATATATTTT. Translated, it gives CASSYSTASGNTIYF.

V and J are TRBV2 and TRBJ2-7, with 7 nucleotides matching TRBD1. V gave up 10 bases and J gave up 5 bases; unmatched junction bases: 8. The CDR3 consists of 12 residues. Germline loops: CDR1 SNHLY, CDR2 FYNNEI. CDR3 sequence reads: CATSEGAHEQYF. CDR3 sequence (DNA): TGTGCCACCAGCGAGGGGGCTCACGAGCAGTACTTC.

V is TRBV9 and J is TRBJ1-4; D possibly corresponds to TRBD1 (5 bases). CDR3 length equals 14 residues. V was cut by 5 bases and J by 4 bases, with 12 bases left in between. The germline V gene encodes CDR1 SGDLS and CDR2 YYNGEE. The CDR3 coding sequence is TGTGCCAGCAGTTCGGGGGAGTTTAATGAAAAACTGTTTTTT. Encoded protein: CASSSGEFNEKLFF.